This T cell receptor beta chain was identified during a study of T cells after yellow fever vaccination. Study-level results: A minor fraction of clonotypes spanned both CD4 and CD8 compartments. Repertoires obtained by FACS sorting could include abundant clonotypes that entered as contaminants from the bulk population.

TCRdb re-analysed the 5' RACE reads in MiXCR, keeping a single row per CDR3 protein. The profile shows 550,000 or so distinct CDR3 sequences, 15% to 20% of them singletons. Worth noting for this clonotype: Its target is unknown.

Material: PBMCs, obtained 15 days after the yellow fever booster vaccination. The source is a man aged 30 to 39 who received the YFV17D yellow fever vaccine.

CDR3 nucleotides: TGTGCCAGCAGCTTAGGAACTGGTTCTGGAAACACCATATATTTT. Protein sequence: CASSLGTGSGNTIYF. This sequence joins TRBV7-6 and TRBJ1-3, with unresolved D. This CDR3 spans 15 amino acids. The germline V gene has CDR1 SGHVS and CDR2 FNYEAQ. The ends were cut back, 1 base at V and 1 base at J, with 8 bases in the middle.